One sample yielded the 21 T cell receptor beta chains listed below, sequenced in a study of regulatory T cells in long-lasting Graves disease. Library construction for TCR beta used iRepertoire HTBI primers and Arm-PCR of CDR3 regions. TCRdb itself ran the multiplex PCR reads through MiXCR, one entry per CDR3 protein. The table shows 700,000 or so distinct CDR3 sequences, with about 30% occurring only once. Specified time point: persistent/refractory GD, antithyroid drugs over 5 years with positive TRAb. RNA from PBMCs was the source of the TCR library. The sample here was peripheral blood mononuclear cells (PBMCs), taken when the disease was refractory, from a patient treated with antithyroid drugs. All receptors come from a female donor with Graves disease.

The rearrangement uses TRBV7-9 and TRBJ1-4; no clear D. CDR1 and CDR2 from the germline V gene are SEHNR and FQNEAQ (reference sequence). Trimming shortened V by 3 bases and J by 3 bases, and 14 bases separated the two germline ends. The CDR3 covers 16 residues. The CDR3 nucleotides read TGTGCCAGCAGCTTTGGGTCTTTTACAGCTAATGAAAAACTGTTTTTT. Its translation is CASSFGSFTANEKLFF. Variable domain in full (rest from reference TRBV7-9 and TRBJ1-4): DTGVSQNPRHKITKRGQNVTFRCDPISEHNRLYWYRQTLGQGPEFLTYFQNEAQLEKSRLLSDRFSAERPKGSFSTLEIQRTEQGDSAMYLCASSFGSFTANEKLFFGSGTQLSVL.

Only a few counts were recorded for this clonotype. This sequence joins TRBV6-1 and TRBJ1-1; 7 positions agree with TRBD1. After removal of 4 bases from V and 1 base from J, the junction contained 9 bases not matched to a gene. Germline V gene sequence: CDR1 MNHNS, CDR2 SASEGT. The CDR3 runs 16 residues. The CDR3 DNA reads TGTGCCAGCAGTGCTCTTAGTGGACAGGCGAACACTGAAGCTTTCTTT. It codes for CASSALSGQANTEAFF.

The gene calls are TRBV4-1 and TRBJ1-5, with a weak D call TRBD1 (6 bases). Germline V gives CDR1 MGHRA, CDR2 YSYEKL. V lost 0 bases to trimming and J lost 7 bases, with 10 bases between them. This CDR3 has 14 residues. The CDR3 DNA reads as TGCGCCAGCAGCCAAGAACAGGGTGGACAGCCCCAGCATTTT. It codes for CASSQEQGGQPQHF.

J is TRBJ2-7 and V is TRBV20-1; TRBD2 matches 8 bases. The junction had 14 bases not matched to a gene; V was cut back by 6 bases and J by 7 bases. Germline V gene sequence: CDR1 DFQATT, CDR2 SNEGSKA (reference sequence). The length of the CDR3 is 14 residues. The CDR3 spells CSAISYGPGGEQYF. The CDR3 nucleotides are TGCAGTGCCATATCATACGGCCCGGGAGGGGAGCAGTACTTC.

This clonotype has ten or more counts. The chain combines TRBV6-1 with TRBJ1-1; D perhaps matches TRBD1 (5 bases). Looked up from germline, CDR1 is MNHNS and CDR2 is SASEGT. The CDR3 is 14 residues long. Trimming stripped 6 bases from V and 1 base from J, with 12 bases between. The CDR3 nucleotides are TGTGCCAGCAGCCCAACGCAGGGGAACACTGAAGCTTTCTTT. Encoded protein: CASSPTQGNTEAFF.

This clonotype was counted between two and nine times. This chain joins TRBV12-3 or TRBV12-4 and TRBJ1-2, with TRBD1 as a possible D gene (5 bases). This CDR3 is built from 13 residues. Trimming took 4 bases from V and 9 from J, leaving 15 bases between them. CDR3 region: CASSSGRAVRYTF. In nucleotides, the CDR3 is TGTGCCAGCAGTTCCGGCAGGGCAGTTCGCTACACCTTC.

This clonotype was counted only a few times. The chain employs TRBV6-1 and TRBJ2-2; 8 positions match TRBD1. V dropped 6 bases and J dropped 2; count of bases not matched to a gene: 5. The CDR3 sequence is 15 residues long. Germline loops: CDR1 MNHNS, CDR2 SASEGT. The CDR3 DNA follows: TGTGCCAGCAGCCCCAGGGGGCGAAACACCGGGGAGCTGTTTTTT. As protein: CASSPRGRNTGELFF.

This clonotype was counted between two and nine times. The chain recombines TRBV6-1 with TRBJ2-6, with D tentatively TRBD2 (6 bases). From germline, CDR1 is MNHNS and CDR2 SASEGT. The CDR3 totals 15 residues. Trimming took 6 bases from V and 4 from J, leaving 13 bases between them. CDR3 residues: CASRGGRSGANVLTF. As DNA, the CDR3 is TGTGCCAGCAGGGGGGGAAGGTCCGGGGCCAACGTCCTGACTTTC.

This clonotype showed up just a few times. The chain couples TRBV29-1 to TRBJ2-5; D possibly corresponds to TRBD1 (6 bases). CDR1 and CDR2 (germline): SQVTM, ANQGSEA. The V gene lost 7 bases and the J gene lost 4 bases, with 13 bases spanning the gap. The length of the CDR3 is 12 residues. The CDR3 DNA reads TGCAGCGGAGGGGGATGGGGAGAGACCCAGTACTTC. Translation gives CSGGGWGETQYF.

This clonotype was counted a few times. The chain is built from TRBV28 and TRBJ1-2, with a possible D match to TRBD1 (5 bases). The V gene lost 5 bases and the J gene lost 6 bases, with 19 bases spanning the gap. This CDR3 spans 15 amino acids. Germline CDR1 and CDR2: MDHEN and SYDVKM. The CDR3 is CASSPRQHPEHGYTF. In DNA form, the CDR3 reads TGTGCCAGCAGTCCGCGACAGCATCCGGAGCATGGCTACACCTTC.

The chain recombines TRBV25-1 with TRBJ1-2; D might be TRBD1 (5 bases). This CDR3 contains 14 residues. V was trimmed by 2 bases and J by 4 bases, leaving 11 bases between them. Germline V gene data show CDR1 as MGHDK and CDR2 as SYGVNS. In DNA, the CDR3 is TGTGCCAGCAGTGAAGAGACAGCCCCCTATGGCTACACCTTC. It is translated as CASSEETAPYGYTF.

CDR3 coding DNA: TGCGCCAGCAGCTTGAGGGTGGGAGGGCCTTCATACGAGCAGTACTTC. It encodes CASSLRVGGPSYEQYF. The gene calls are TRBV5-1 and TRBJ2-7; 7 bases fit TRBD2. This CDR3 is 16 amino acids long. Germline values: CDR1 SGHRS, CDR2 YFSETQ. Unmatched junction bases numbered 11, after V lost 1 base and J lost 4 bases.

The CDR3 sequence is CASGSGTGESLAAFF. The CDR3 bases are TGTGCCAGCGGTTCCGGGACAGGGGAGAGTCTAGCAGCTTTCTTT. V is TRBV2 and J is TRBJ1-1; TRBD1 aligns across 10 bases. Germline lookup yields CDR1 SNHLY and CDR2 FYNNEI. The CDR3 spans 15 residues. The V and J ends lost 8 bases and 10 bases, in that order; junction bases with no gene match: 16.

The V gene is TRBV6-5, the J gene TRBJ1-1, with 7 nucleotides matching TRBD1. Unmatched junction bases numbered 11, after V lost 0 bases and J lost 7 bases. Germline CDR1 reads MNHEY; CDR2 reads SVGAGI. The CDR3 loop spans 16 amino acids. The CDR3 sequence is CASSYSSHRGEIEAFF. In DNA form, the CDR3 reads TGTGCCAGCAGTTACTCGAGTCACAGGGGAGAGATTGAAGCTTTCTTT.

This clonotype was observed a handful of times. The chain has TRBV28 and TRBJ2-3; TRBD2 aligns across 10 bases. Germline V gene lookup returns CDR1 MDHEN and CDR2 SYDVKM. The CDR3 has 15 amino acids. The V segment lost 3 bases and the J segment 2 bases; nucleotides outside the gene matches: 2. CDR3 in DNA: TGTGCCAGCAGTTTCGGGACTAGCGACACAGATACGCAGTATTTT. Protein: CASSFGTSDTDTQYF.

This clonotype was recorded at least ten times. V usage is TRBV2 and J usage is TRBJ2-5; the match to TRBD2 covers 7 bases. The CDR3 covers 14 residues. CDR1 is SNHLY, CDR2 FYNNEI, per germline. The V gene end was trimmed by 10 bases and the J gene end by 1 base; junction bases not matched to a gene: 9. The CDR3 sequence is CATTLAGVQETQYF. The CDR3 DNA sequence: TGTGCCACTACATTAGCGGGCGTCCAAGAGACCCAGTACTTC.

J is TRBJ2-2 and V is TRBV7-2, with 9 nucleotides matching TRBD2. Trimming took 5 bases from V and 5 from J; bases not matched to a gene: 6. The CDR3 is 15 residues long. Germline V gives CDR1 SGHTA, CDR2 FQGNSA. The CDR3 spells CASSPDSGRTGELFF. In nucleotides, the CDR3 is TGTGCCAGCAGCCCTGATAGCGGGAGAACCGGGGAGCTGTTTTTT. Filled out from reference TRBV7-2 and TRBJ2-2, the complete variable domain reads GAGVSQSPSNKVTEKGKDVELRCDPISGHTALYWYRQSLGQGLEFLIYFQGNSAPDKSGLPSDRFSAERTGGSVSTLTIQRTQQEDSAVYLCASSPDSGRTGELFFGEGSRLTVL.

V is TRBV3-1 and J is TRBJ1-1, with TRBD1 as a possible D gene (6 bases). Per germline, CDR1 LGHDT and CDR2 YNNKEL (reference sequence). The CDR3 length is 18 residues. V was clipped by 5 bases and J by 0 bases, with 22 bases between them. The CDR3 DNA reads as TGTGCCAGCAGCTTGGGGGGACAAGGAAGAAAAATGAACACTGAAGCTTTCTTT. Protein: CASSLGGQGRKMNTEAFF.

This clonotype has only a few counts. The rearrangement joins TRBV20-1 to TRBJ1-5; D gene ambiguous. V lost 1 base, J lost 4 bases, and 17 bases lay in between. The CDR3 spans 16 residues. The germline gives CDR1 DFQATT, CDR2 SNEGSKA (reference sequence). For the CDR3, the DNA is TGCAGTGCTAGAGCCCCTGGGGATGGTGGGAATCAGCCCCAGCATTTT. Translated, it gives CSARAPGDGGNQPQHF.

This clonotype was seen repeatedly, ten times or more. The J gene is TRBJ2-1, the V gene TRBV11-3; tentative D call: TRBD1 (6 bases). Germline lookup yields CDR1 SGHNT and CDR2 YENEEA. CDR3 size: 13 residues. The V end was cut by 6 bases, the J end by 5 bases, with 11 bases between. The CDR3 coding sequence is TGTGCCAGCAGACGAACAGGGAACAATGAGCAGTTCTTC. Its translation is CASRRTGNNEQFF.

The V gene is TRBV5-4, the J gene TRBJ2-7; 7 nucleotides match TRBD1. Germline CDR1 and CDR2: SGHNT and YYREEE (reference sequence). There are 14 residues in the CDR3. V trimming: 4 bases; J trimming: 3 bases; junction bases outside the gene matches: 7. The CDR3 loop is CASSPQGQIYEQYF. In DNA form, the CDR3 reads TGTGCCAGCAGCCCTCAGGGACAGATCTACGAGCAGTACTTC.